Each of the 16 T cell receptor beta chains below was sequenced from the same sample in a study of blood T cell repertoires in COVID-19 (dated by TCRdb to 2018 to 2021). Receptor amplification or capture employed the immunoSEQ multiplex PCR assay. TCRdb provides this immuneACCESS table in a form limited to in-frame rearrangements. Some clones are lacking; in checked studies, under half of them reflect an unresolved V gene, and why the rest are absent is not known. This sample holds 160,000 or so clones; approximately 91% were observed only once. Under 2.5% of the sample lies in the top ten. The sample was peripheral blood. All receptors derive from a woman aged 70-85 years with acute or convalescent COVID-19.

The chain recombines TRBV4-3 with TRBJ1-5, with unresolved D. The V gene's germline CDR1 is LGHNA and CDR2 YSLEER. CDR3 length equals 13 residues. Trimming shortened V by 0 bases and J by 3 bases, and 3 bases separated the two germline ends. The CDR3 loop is CASSQDLNQPQHF. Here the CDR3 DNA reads TGCGCCAGCAGCCAAGATCTCAATCAGCCCCAGCATTTT.

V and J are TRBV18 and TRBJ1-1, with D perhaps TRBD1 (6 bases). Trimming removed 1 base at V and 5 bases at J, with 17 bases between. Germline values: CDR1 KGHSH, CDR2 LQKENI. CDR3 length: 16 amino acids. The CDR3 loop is CASSPQEWPQGTEAFF. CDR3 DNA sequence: TGTGCCAGCTCACCACAAGAGTGGCCCCAGGGGACTGAAGCTTTCTTT.

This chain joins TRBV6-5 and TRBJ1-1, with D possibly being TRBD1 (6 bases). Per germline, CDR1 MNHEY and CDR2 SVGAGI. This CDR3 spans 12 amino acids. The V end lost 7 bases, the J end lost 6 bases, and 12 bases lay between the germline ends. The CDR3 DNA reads TGTGCCAGCACCCAAGGGGGGGCTGAAGCTTTCTTT. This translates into CASTQGGAEAFF.

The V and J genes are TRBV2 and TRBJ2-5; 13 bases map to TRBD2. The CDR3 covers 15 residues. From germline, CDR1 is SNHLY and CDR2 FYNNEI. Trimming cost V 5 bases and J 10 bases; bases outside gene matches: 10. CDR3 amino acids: CASSSPTSGGRDQYF. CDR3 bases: TGTGCCAGCAGTAGCCCGACTAGCGGGGGGCGAGACCAGTACTTC.

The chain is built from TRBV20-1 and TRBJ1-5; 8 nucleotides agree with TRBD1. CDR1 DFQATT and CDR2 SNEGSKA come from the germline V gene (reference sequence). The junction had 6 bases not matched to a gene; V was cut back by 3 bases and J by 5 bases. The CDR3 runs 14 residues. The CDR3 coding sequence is TGCAGTGCTAGTGGCAGGGGGCGTTATCAGCCCCAGCATTTT. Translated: CSASGRGRYQPQHF.

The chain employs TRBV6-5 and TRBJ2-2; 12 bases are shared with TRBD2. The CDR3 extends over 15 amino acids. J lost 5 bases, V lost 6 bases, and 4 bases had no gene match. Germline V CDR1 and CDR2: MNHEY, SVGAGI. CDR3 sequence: CASRIGLAGTGELFF. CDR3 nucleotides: TGTGCCAGCAGGATAGGACTAGCGGGGACCGGGGAGCTGTTTTTT.

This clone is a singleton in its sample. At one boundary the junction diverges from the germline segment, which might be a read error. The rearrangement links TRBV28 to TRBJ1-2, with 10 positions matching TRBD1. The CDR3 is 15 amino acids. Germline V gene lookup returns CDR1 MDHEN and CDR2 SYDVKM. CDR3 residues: CARRGWTGGAYGYTF. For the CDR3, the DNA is TGTGCCCGCAGGGGGTGGACAGGGGGGGCTTATGGCTACACCTTC.

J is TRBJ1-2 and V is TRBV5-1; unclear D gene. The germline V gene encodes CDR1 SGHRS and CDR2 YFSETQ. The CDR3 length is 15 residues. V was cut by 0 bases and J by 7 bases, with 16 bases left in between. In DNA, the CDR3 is TGCGCCAGCAGCTTGGTTTTGGCAGGTTCGCGTGGCTACACCTTC. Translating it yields CASSLVLAGSRGYTF.

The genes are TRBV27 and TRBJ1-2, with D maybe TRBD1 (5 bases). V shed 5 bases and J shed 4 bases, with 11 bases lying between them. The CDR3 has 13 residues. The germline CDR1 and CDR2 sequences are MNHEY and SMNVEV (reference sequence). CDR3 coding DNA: TGTGCCAGCAGTCCCAGGGCTAGCTATGGCTACACCTTC. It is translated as CASSPRASYGYTF.

The CDR3 DNA follows: TGTGCCAGCAGTTACTCAGGGGGTGAAAAACTGTTTTTT. This sequence encodes CASSYSGGEKLFF. The V and J genes are TRBV6-2 or TRBV6-3 and TRBJ1-4, with D perhaps matching TRBD1 (6 bases). CDR1 MNHEY and CDR2 SVGEGT come from the germline V gene. This CDR3 region has 13 residues. Deletions cut 0 bases from V and 7 bases from J, with 6 bases between.

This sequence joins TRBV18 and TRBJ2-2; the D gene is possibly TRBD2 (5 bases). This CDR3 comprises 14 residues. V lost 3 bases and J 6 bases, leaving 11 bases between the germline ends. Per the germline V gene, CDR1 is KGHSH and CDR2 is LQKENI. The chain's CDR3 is CASSPAGVSGELFF. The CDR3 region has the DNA TGTGCCAGCTCACCTGCCGGGGTATCCGGGGAGCTGTTTTTT.

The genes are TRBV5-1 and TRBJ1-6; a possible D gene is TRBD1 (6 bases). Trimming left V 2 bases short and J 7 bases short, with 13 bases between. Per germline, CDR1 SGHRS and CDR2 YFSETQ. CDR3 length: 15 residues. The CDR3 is CASSFGAGENSPLHF. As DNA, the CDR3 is TGCGCCAGCAGCTTTGGGGCAGGGGAAAATTCACCCCTCCACTTT. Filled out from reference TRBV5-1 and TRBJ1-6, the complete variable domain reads KAGVTQTPRYLIKTRGQQVTLSCSPISGHRSVSWYQQTPGQGLQFLFEYFSETQRNKGNFPGRFSGRQFSNSRSEMNVSTLELGDSALYLCASSFGAGENSPLHFGNGTRLTVT.

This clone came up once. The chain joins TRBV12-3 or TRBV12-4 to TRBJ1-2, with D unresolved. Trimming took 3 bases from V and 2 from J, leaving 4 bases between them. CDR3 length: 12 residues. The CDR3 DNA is TGTGCCAGCAGTTTCCAGAACTATGGCTACACCTTC. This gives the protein CASSFQNYGYTF.

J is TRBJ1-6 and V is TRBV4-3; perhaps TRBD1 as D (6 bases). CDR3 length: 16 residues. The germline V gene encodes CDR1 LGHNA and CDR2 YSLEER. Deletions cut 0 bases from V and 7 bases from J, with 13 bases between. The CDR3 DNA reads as TGCGCCAGCAGCCAAGATCCCGCAGGGGCCAATTCACCCCTCCACTTT. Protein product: CASSQDPAGANSPLHF.

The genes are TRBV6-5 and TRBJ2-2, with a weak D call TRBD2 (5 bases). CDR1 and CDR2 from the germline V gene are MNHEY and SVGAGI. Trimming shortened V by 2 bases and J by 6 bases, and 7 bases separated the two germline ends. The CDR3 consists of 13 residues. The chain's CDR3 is CASSYGEPGELFF. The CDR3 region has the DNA TGTGCCAGCAGTTACGGGGAGCCCGGGGAGCTGTTTTTT.

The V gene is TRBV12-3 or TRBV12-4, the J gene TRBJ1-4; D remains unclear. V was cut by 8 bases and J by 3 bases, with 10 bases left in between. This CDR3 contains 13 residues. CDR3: CASRGIPNEKLFF. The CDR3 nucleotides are TGTGCCAGCCGCGGGATCCCTAATGAAAAACTGTTTTTT.